A selection of T cell receptor beta chains follows, all from one sample in a study of T cell responses to AZD1222 COVID-19 vaccine. Some clones are missing from TCRdb's copy, which holds only in-frame ones; the method was immunoSEQ multiplex PCR. The sample has approximately 100,000 clones, roughly 94% seen once. This sample comprised peripheral blood, obtained on day 0 of AZD1222 vaccination. The receptors originated from an adult in good health. Both conserved end residues are part of each CDR3. The order of the fields is J gene, clone size, D gene, V gene, CDR3 DNA, CDR3 protein. The D gene is left open where the match is weak. Not all rows give a size; the values are once, few, many and, for expanded clones, a class.

TRBJ2-1 | NA | NA | TRBV4-1 | TGCGCCAGCAGCCAAGGAGAAGGGAGGTCCTACAATGAGCAGTTCTTC | CASSQGEGRSYNEQFF
TRBJ2-3 | NA | NA | TRBV7-8 | TGTGCCAGCAGCTTAGCGGGACTTATCACAGATACGCAGTATTTT | CASSLAGLITDTQYF
TRBJ1-4 | NA | NA | TRBV7-2 | TGTGCCAGCAGCTTAAGTCTGGGAAAACTGTTTTTT | CASSLSLGKLFF
TRBJ2-3 | NA | NA | TRBV9 | TGTGCCAGCAGCGTAGGAGTCACAGATACGCAGTATTTT | CASSVGVTDTQYF
TRBJ1-3 | NA | NA | TRBV10-3 | TGTGCCATCAGCAATCCCTTGAGCTCTGGAAACACCATATATTTT | CAISNPLSSGNTIYF
TRBJ1-6 | NA | TRBD1 | TRBV6-2/TRBV6-3 | TGTGCCAGCAGTCCCGGGACAGACAATTCACCCCTCCACTTT | CASSPGTDNSPLHF
TRBJ1-2 | NA | NA | TRBV19 | TGTGCCAGTAGTATACCGACGGGACCTAACTATGGCTACACCTTC | CASSIPTGPNYGYTF
TRBJ2-3 | NA | NA | TRBV6-5 | TGTGCCAGCAGGGGAGGGACAGCAGATACGCAGTATTTT | CASRGGTADTQYF
TRBJ1-1 | NA | TRBD1 | TRBV7-2 | TGTGCCAGCACCCCACTGGACAGGACTGAAGCTTTCTTT | CASTPLDRTEAFF
TRBJ2-1 | few | TRBD2 | TRBV13 | TGTGCCAGCAGTTCACAAGCGGGAGATCCGTTCTTC | CASSSQAGDPFF
TRBJ2-1 | NA | NA | TRBV7-3 | TGTGCCAGCAGCTTAAGGACGGGAAACTACAATGAGCAGTTCTTC | CASSLRTGNYNEQFF
TRBJ2-1 | NA | NA | TRBV5-4 | TGTGCCAGCAGCTCAGACTCAAACAATGAGCAGTTCTTC | CASSSDSNNEQFF
TRBJ1-1 | NA | NA | TRBV5-1 | TGCGCCAGCAGCTTGGTGTCCGGGAGGGACACTGAAGCTTTCTTT | CASSLVSGRDTEAFF
TRBJ2-5 | NA | TRBD2 | TRBV7-8 | TGTGCCAGCAGCTTACGGGACTATCAGGGATCCCAGTACTTC | CASSLRDYQGSQYF
TRBJ2-7 | few | NA | TRBV28 | TGTGCCAGCGAGAACGGCAGTGGGGGCCACGAGCAGTACTTC | CASENGSGGHEQYF
TRBJ1-1 | NA | NA | TRBV19 | TGTGCCAGTAGCACCCCCACGGCCGAAGCTTTCTTT | CASSTPTAEAFF
TRBJ2-3 | NA | NA | TRBV9 | TGTGCCAGCAGCGGGGGCAGTGGGCGTCTAAGCACAGATACGCAGTATTTT | CASSGGSGRLSTDTQYF
TRBJ2-3 | NA | TRBD2 | TRBV2 | TGTGCCAGCAGTGAACCTCCGATAGGCGGGAGGAGAGATACGCAGTATTTT | CASSEPPIGGRRDTQYF
TRBJ2-1 | NA | TRBD1 | TRBV5-4 | TGTGCCAGCAGCTGGGGACAGGGGGCGAATGAGCAGTTCTTC | CASSWGQGANEQFF
TRBJ1-1 | NA | NA | TRBV3-1/TRBV3-2 | TGTGCCAGCAGCCAAGGGACAGCTGAAGCTTTCTTT | CASSQGTAEAFF
TRBJ1-5 | NA | NA | TRBV19 | TGTGCCAGTAGTATAGGACCAATGAGGGGCAGGGGTGCTCAGCCCCAGCATTTT | CASSIGPMRGRGAQPQHF
TRBJ2-1 | NA | NA | TRBV3-1/TRBV3-2 | TGTGCCAGCAGCCTCCTCAATGAGCAGTTCTTC | CASSLLNEQFF
TRBJ2-7 | NA | TRBD2 | TRBV27 | TGTGCCAGCAGTCCGTCCCGGGACTACTTTACCTACGAGCAGTACTTC | CASSPSRDYFTYEQYF
TRBJ2-3 | once | TRBD1 | TRBV28 | TGTGCCAGCAAGACGGCCGGGACAGGGGCCGATACGCAGTATTTT | CASKTAGTGADTQYF
TRBJ2-7 | NA | TRBD1 | TRBV6-2/TRBV6-3 | TGTGCCAGCAGCCTCGGGACAGGGTTCTACGAGCAGTACTTC | CASSLGTGFYEQYF
TRBJ1-5 | NA | TRBD1 | TRBV29-1 | TGCAGCGTTCGGACAGGGCTCAATCAGCCCCTGCATTTT | CSVRTGLNQPLHF
TRBJ2-2 | NA | NA | TRBV24-1 | TGTGCCACCAGTGATGCACGAAACCTTCTCTATGGGGAGCTGTTTTTT | CATSDARNLLYGELFF
TRBJ1-4 | NA | NA | TRBV30 | TGTGCCTGGAGATGGCCGGGGGCGCGAGAAAAACTGTTTTTT | CAWRWPGAREKLFF
TRBJ1-2 | NA | TRBD1 | TRBV6-2/TRBV6-3 | TGTGCCAGCAGCAACCCTACAGGGGGAGGTGGCTACACCTTC | CASSNPTGGGGYTF
TRBJ1-1 | NA | NA | TRBV27 | TGTGCCAGCAGTTTAGTGGCAGCCTCTGAAGCTTTCTTT | CASSLVAASEAFF
TRBJ2-3 | NA | TRBD2 | TRBV7-8 | TGTGCCAGCAGCCCTACTAGCGGCACAGATACGCAGTATTTT | CASSPTSGTDTQYF
TRBJ1-6 | once | NA | TRBV4-2 | TGTGCCAGCAGCCAAGGGGACGGCTATAATTCACCCCTCCACTTT | CASSQGDGYNSPLHF
TRBJ1-5 | NA | NA | TRBV19 | TGTGCCAGTAGTATACGGGCAGATCAGCCCCAGCATTTT | CASSIRADQPQHF
TRBJ2-7 | NA | TRBD2 | TRBV18 | TGTGCCAGCTCACCCCGAACGGGGCAGGGAGGGTACGAGCAGTACTTC | CASSPRTGQGGYEQYF